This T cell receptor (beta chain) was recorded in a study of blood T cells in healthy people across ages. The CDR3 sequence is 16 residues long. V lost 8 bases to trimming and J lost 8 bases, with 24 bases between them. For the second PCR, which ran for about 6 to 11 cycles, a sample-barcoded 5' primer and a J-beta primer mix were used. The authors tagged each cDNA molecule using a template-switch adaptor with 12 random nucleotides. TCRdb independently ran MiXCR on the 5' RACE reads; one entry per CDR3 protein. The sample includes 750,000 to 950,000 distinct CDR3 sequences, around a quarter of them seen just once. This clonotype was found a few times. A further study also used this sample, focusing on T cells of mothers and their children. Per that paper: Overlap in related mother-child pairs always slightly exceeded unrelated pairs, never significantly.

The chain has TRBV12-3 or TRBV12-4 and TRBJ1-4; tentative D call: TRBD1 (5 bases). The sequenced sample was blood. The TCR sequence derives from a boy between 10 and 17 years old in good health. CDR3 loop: CASARGRGLLNEKLFF. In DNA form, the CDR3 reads TGTGCCAGCGCAAGAGGACGGGGGTTATTAAACGAAAAACTGTTTTTT.